Listed below are T cell receptor beta chains from one sample, sequenced in a study of shared clonotypes between healthy human individuals. Libraries were prepared by immunoSEQ multiplex PCR; TCRdb keeps only in-frame clonotypes and omits some of them. Of under 2,500,000 clones in the sample, 90% to 96% were seen once. What was sequenced was naive CD4+ T cells sorted from blood. These receptors all come from a man younger than 30 in good health. Each CDR3 is given with its conserved first and last residue. Each record gives: CDR3 protein, CDR3 DNA, D gene, V gene, clone size, J gene. A D gene is named only where the DNA matches it firmly. Only some rows state a clone size, as once, few, many or a class for expanded clones.

CAISPERTGKDYGYTF | TGTGCCATCAGCCCGGAAAGGACAGGGAAGGACTATGGCTACACCTTC | TRBD1 | TRBV10-3 | - | TRBJ1-2
CASSQASGLGVGGELFF | TGCGCCAGCAGCCAAGCCTCCGGGCTAGGGGTCGGCGGGGAGCTGTTTTTT | - | TRBV4-1 | - | TRBJ2-2
CASSSTGGQPQHF | TGTGCCAGCAGTTCGACAGGGGGTCAGCCCCAGCATTTT | TRBD1 | TRBV27 | once | TRBJ1-5
CASSPTGGNTIYF | TGTGCCAGCAGCCCGACAGGCGGAAACACCATATATTTT | - | TRBV9 | - | TRBJ1-3
CASSGTVQETQYF | TGTGCCAGCAGTGGGACGGTCCAAGAGACCCAGTACTTC | - | TRBV6-1 | - | TRBJ2-5
CASSYADWGENIQYF | TGTGCCAGCAGTTACGCCGACTGGGGGGAAAACATTCAGTACTTC | - | TRBV6-6 | - | TRBJ2-4
CASSEFRDRLNEQYF | TGTGCCAGCAGCGAATTCCGGGACAGGCTCAACGAGCAGTACTTC | TRBD1 | TRBV5-6 | - | TRBJ2-7
CAMTGESNYGYTF | TGTGCCATGACAGGAGAATCCAACTATGGCTACACCTTC | - | TRBV10-3 | few | TRBJ1-2
CASSHGEPYGYTF | TGTGCCAGCAGTCACGGGGAACCATATGGCTACACCTTC | - | TRBV11-2 | - | TRBJ1-2
CASSAAYGIANYGYTF | TGTGCCAGCAGCGCAGCCTACGGAATAGCTAACTATGGCTACACCTTC | - | TRBV7-6 | - | TRBJ1-2
CARSSETPKSSYEQYF | TGTGCCAGAAGCTCAGAAACCCCAAAAAGCTCCTACGAGCAGTACTTC | - | TRBV5-3 | - | TRBJ2-7
CASSLGHGTEAFF | TGTGCCAGCAGCTTGGGGCATGGGACTGAAGCTTTCTTT | - | TRBV7-2 | - | TRBJ1-1
CASSLAGTYGYTF | TGTGCCAGCAGTTTAGCTGGGACCTATGGCTACACCTTC | - | TRBV28 | - | TRBJ1-2
CASSLSTGNNSPLHF | TGTGCCAGCAGTTTATCGACAGGGAACAATTCACCCCTCCACTTT | TRBD1 | TRBV27 | - | TRBJ1-6
CASSPGEQFF | TGTGCCAGCAGCCCGGGTGAGCAGTTCTTC | - | TRBV2 | - | TRBJ2-1
CASSWGLAGVGEQYF | TGCGCCAGCAGCTGGGGACTAGCGGGAGTTGGGGAGCAGTACTTC | TRBD2 | TRBV5-1 | - | TRBJ2-7
CASTPPGGAFETQYF | TGCGCCAGCACCCCCCCAGGGGGCGCGTTTGAGACCCAGTACTTC | TRBD1 | TRBV5-1 | - | TRBJ2-5
CASSPQPGGLETQYF | TGTGCCAGCTCACCACAACCTGGGGGCTTGGAGACCCAGTACTTC | - | TRBV18 | once | TRBJ2-5
CASSHSGQETQYF | TGTGCCAGCAGCCATAGTGGGCAAGAGACCCAGTACTTC | - | TRBV7-9 | - | TRBJ2-5
CASSPSGGNYGYTF | TGTGCCAGCAGCCCGTCGGGGGGGAACTATGGCTACACCTTC | - | TRBV7-9 | - | TRBJ1-2
CASSLSPGQLEQFF | TGTGCCAGCAGCTTATCTCCGGGACAATTGGAGCAGTTCTTC | - | TRBV11-2 | - | TRBJ2-1
CASSLDSGRFTGELFF | TGTGCCAGCAGCTTAGATAGCGGGAGATTTACCGGGGAGCTGTTTTTT | TRBD2 | TRBV11-3 | - | TRBJ2-2
CASSLAPTRGETQYF | TGTGCCAGCAGCTTAGCCCCAACACGCGGGGAGACCCAGTACTTC | - | TRBV7-9 | - | TRBJ2-5
CASSLDPVEQYF | TGTGCCAGCAGCTTAGATCCGGTGGAGCAGTACTTC | - | TRBV11-2 | - | TRBJ2-7
CAWSAQDNEQFF | TGTGCCTGGAGTGCACAGGACAATGAGCAGTTCTTC | - | TRBV30 | - | TRBJ2-1
CASSVATSGGQETQYF | TGTGCCAGCAGCGTAGCGACTAGCGGGGGCCAAGAGACCCAGTACTTC | TRBD2 | TRBV9 | - | TRBJ2-5
CASSTRQGSSYEQYF | TGTGCCAGCAGCACCCGACAGGGGAGCTCCTACGAGCAGTACTTC | TRBD1 | TRBV7-2 | - | TRBJ2-7
CASSSMGGPGGTGELFF | TGTGCCAGCAGCTCTATGGGAGGGCCCGGCGGCACCGGGGAGCTGTTTTTT | TRBD2 | TRBV5-6 | once | TRBJ2-2
CASSSRTGRTNYGYTF | TGCGCCAGCAGCTCACGTACCGGGAGGACCAACTATGGCTACACCTTC | - | TRBV4-1 | - | TRBJ1-2
CSVDTYTGELFF | TGCAGCGTGGACACTTACACCGGGGAGCTGTTTTTT | - | TRBV29-1 | - | TRBJ2-2
CASSPSGSAPQETQYF | TGCGCCAGCAGCCCGAGCGGGAGTGCCCCCCAAGAGACCCAGTACTTC | TRBD2 | TRBV4-1 | - | TRBJ2-5
CASSPSTSGNRSYNEQFF | TGCGCCAGCAGCCCCTCGACTAGCGGGAATCGGTCCTACAATGAGCAGTTCTTC | TRBD2 | TRBV4-3 | once | TRBJ2-1
CASSRGEGAKLFF | TGTGCCAGCAGTCGCGGGGAGGGGGCGAAACTGTTTTTT | TRBD1 | TRBV7-9 | - | TRBJ1-4
CASSFSGVYNEQFF | TGCGCCAGCAGTTTTAGCGGGGTATACAATGAGCAGTTCTTC | TRBD2 | TRBV10-1 | - | TRBJ2-1
CAWSRGEGQPQHF | TGTGCCTGGAGTAGGGGCGAGGGCCAGCCCCAGCATTTT | - | TRBV30 | - | TRBJ1-5
CASSPGVASGSYNEQFF | TGTGCCAGCTCACCTGGGGTGGCTAGCGGTTCCTACAATGAGCAGTTCTTC | TRBD2 | TRBV18 | - | TRBJ2-1
CAKYRSPSIRYSNQPQHF | TGTGCCAAATACAGGTCACCCTCAATACGATATAGCAATCAGCCCCAGCATTTT | - | TRBV19 | - | TRBJ1-5
CASTTGQGRGTDTQYF | TGTGCCAGCACCACCGGACAGGGAAGGGGCACAGATACGCAGTATTTT | TRBD1 | TRBV11-2 | - | TRBJ2-3
CASRVDPYYEQYF | TGTGCCAGCAGGGTGGACCCGTACTACGAGCAGTACTTC | - | TRBV2 | - | TRBJ2-7
CASSFSSTGGWQETQYF | TGTGCCAGCAGTTTTTCCTCGACAGGGGGCTGGCAAGAGACCCAGTACTTC | TRBD1 | TRBV27 | once | TRBJ2-5
CASSPLGLNTEAFF | TGTGCCAGCAGCCCTTTAGGGTTGAACACTGAAGCTTTCTTT | - | TRBV9 | - | TRBJ1-1
CASSPTGAHTDTQYF | TGTGCCAGCTCACCAACTGGGGCCCACACAGATACGCAGTATTTT | - | TRBV18 | - | TRBJ2-3
CASSIRGRGGAFF | TGTGCCAGCAGCATCAGGGGGCGAGGTGGAGCTTTCTTT | - | TRBV21-1 | - | TRBJ1-1
CASSLRQGRGSQHF | TGTGCCAGCAGTTTACGACAGGGAAGGGGCTCCCAGCATTTT | TRBD1 | TRBV28 | - | TRBJ1-5
CASSHGGPDTGELFF | TGTGCCAGCTCTCACGGAGGGCCGGACACCGGGGAGCTGTTTTTT | - | TRBV4-2 | - | TRBJ2-2